This record concerns one T cell receptor (beta chain) sequence. Its specificity is not known. The CDR3 loop spans 15 amino acids. J lost 6 bases, V lost 7 bases, and 13 bases had no gene match. Germline CDR1 reads SEHNR; CDR2 reads FQNEAQ (reference sequence). The analysis combined second doses at about 4 or about 12 weeks. This sample is part of a study of T cell responses to AZD1222 COVID-19 vaccine. Study-wide points: Donors were largely white British and mainly female; clonal diversity was possibly underestimated. Baseline serostatus was positive in only a handful of AZD1222 recipients. An increase in Spike-specific TCR breadth and depth was observed after two AZD1222 doses.

Clones were read by immunoSEQ multiplex PCR, and TCRdb kept only the in-frame ones, dropping some. The sample contains about 15,000 clones, about four fifths of which appear only once. Sample: peripheral blood, taken 28 days after the second AZD1222 dose. The TCR was taken from an adult who received the AZD1222 COVID-19 vaccine. V gene TRBV7-9 combines with J gene TRBJ2-7, with 9 bases fitting TRBD2. In DNA form, the CDR3 reads TGTGCCAGCACCAAGGAAGTAGCGGGGGCTCCCGAGCAGTACTTC. Its translation is CASTKEVAGAPEQYF.